This T cell receptor (beta chain) was identified in a study of blood T cell repertoires in COVID-19. CDR3 length equals 14 residues. The germline gives CDR1 SGHDT, CDR2 YYEEEE. V lost 0 bases and J lost 3, with 7 bases in between. The repertoire was sequenced with immunoSEQ multiplex PCR; TCRdb's copy has only in-frame clones and lacks some. The sample yields roughly 100,000 clones, more than 75% seen once. The TCR sequence derives from a man between 50 and 59 years old with active or convalescent COVID-19. The V call is TRBV5-6, the J call TRBJ1-5; D not certain. The sample taken for sequencing was peripheral blood. CDR3 sequence: CASSLGTANQPQHF. CDR3 sequence (DNA): TGTGCCAGCAGCTTGGGTACAGCCAATCAGCCCCAGCATTTT.